These 25 T cell receptor beta chains were sequenced from one sample in a study of Graves' ophthalmopathy and Graves' hyperthyroidism. RNA transcripts were the source from which TCR beta CDR3 regions were amplified. The first round was an RT-PCR with HTBI primers, and the second round was a multiplex PCR. TCRdb independently ran MiXCR on the multiplex PCR reads; one entry per CDR3 protein. The table records 600,000 to 950,000 distinct CDR3 sequences, 40% of them present only once. Sequenced sample: peripheral blood. Receptors originate from an adult man with Graves' ophthalmopathy.

The rearrangement uses TRBV2 and TRBJ1-1, with D perhaps TRBD1 (5 bases). From germline, CDR1 is SNHLY and CDR2 FYNNEI. V gave up 1 base and J gave up 4 bases, with 13 bases separating them. CDR3 size: 15 residues. CDR3 DNA: TGTGCCAGCAGTGAAGTGACCGGGGCGGGCACTGAAGCTTTCTTT. Protein: CASSEVTGAGTEAFF.

This clonotype has a count of ten or more. The chain recombines TRBV29-1 with TRBJ1-1; no clear D. V lost 2 bases and J lost 1, with 2 bases in between. The germline gives CDR1 SQVTM, CDR2 ANQGSEA. This CDR3 spans 11 amino acids. This CDR3 reads CSVETNTEAFF. As DNA, the CDR3 is TGCAGCGTTGAAACGAACACTGAAGCTTTCTTT.

Only a few counts were recorded for this clonotype. The CDR3, as DNA: TGTGCCAGCAGCCCAACCACAGGGATCCAGCCCCAGCATTTT. Its translation: CASSPTTGIQPQHF. This chain links TRBV7-2 with TRBJ1-5, with TRBD1 as a possible D gene (6 bases). The CDR3 has 14 amino acids. Germline V gene data show CDR1 as SGHTA and CDR2 as FQGNSA. V was shortened by 5 bases and J by 7 bases, with 15 bases between the two germline ends.

The rearrangement joins TRBV24-1 to TRBJ1-1; D ambiguous. The CDR3 extends over 15 amino acids. The germline V and J ends were trimmed by 2 bases and 4 bases, with 13 bases remaining between them. CDR1 is KGHDR and CDR2 is SFDVKD in the germline V gene. The chain's CDR3 is CATSDSEVSFTEAFF. The DNA for the CDR3 is TGTGCCACCAGTGATTCGGAGGTTAGTTTCACTGAAGCTTTCTTT.

The chain carries TRBV19 and TRBJ2-7, with D tentatively TRBD1 (6 bases). The CDR3 extends over 14 amino acids. Trimming took off 9 bases at V and 5 bases at J, with 20 bases between the two ends. In germline, CDR1 is LNHDA, CDR2 SQIVND (reference sequence). The CDR3 coding sequence is TGTGCCAGCAGTTTAGTACAGGGAGCCGACGAGCAGTACTTC. Translation: CASSLVQGADEQYF. Full variable domain (outside the CDR3, taken from reference TRBV19 and TRBJ2-7): DGGITQSPKYLFRKEGQNVTLSCEQNLNHDAMYWYRQDPGQGLRLIYYSQIVNDFQKGDIAEGYSVSREKKESFPLTVTSAQKNPTAFYLCASSLVQGADEQYFGPGTRLTVT.

This sequence joins TRBV10-3 and TRBJ1-1, with TRBD1 matching over 12 bases. With V trimmed by 4 bases and J by 4 bases, 7 bases remained unmatched. The CDR3 totals 16 residues. CDR1 and CDR2 (germline): ENHRY, SYGVKD. The CDR3 DNA follows: TGTGCCATCAGTGTCGGGACAGGGGGCGAGGGCACTGAAGCTTTCTTT. As protein: CAISVGTGGEGTEAFF.

The rearrangement joins TRBV7-6 to TRBJ1-2, with 10 bases that match TRBD1. Germline assignment: CDR1 SGHVS and CDR2 FNYEAQ. This CDR3 spans 16 amino acids. Germline trimming cut 3 bases from V and 2 bases from J; bases unmatched to any gene: 6. Here the CDR3 reads CASSFRGTGANYGYTF. CDR3 nucleotide sequence: TGTGCCAGCAGCTTCCGAGGGACAGGGGCGAACTATGGCTACACCTTC.

This clonotype has only a few counts. The chain couples TRBV20-1 to TRBJ2-5, with 11 bases fitting TRBD2. V trimming: 0 bases; J trimming: 5 bases; junction bases outside the gene matches: 8. Germline lookup yields CDR1 DFQATT and CDR2 SNEGSKA (reference sequence). This CDR3 has 16 residues. CDR3 sequence reads: CSARDLLAGGRETQYF. CDR3 DNA sequence: TGCAGTGCTAGAGATCTGCTAGCGGGAGGTCGGGAGACCCAGTACTTC.

This clonotype was observed many times. V gene TRBV7-6 combines with J gene TRBJ2-7; D perhaps matches TRBD2 (6 bases). The CDR3 runs 13 residues. Trimming pared 5 bases from V and 7 bases from J, leaving 15 bases between. Germline V CDR1 and CDR2: SGHVS, FNYEAQ. The CDR3 nucleotides are TGTGCCAGCAGCCTGACGGACGGGAGTGAGCAGTACTTC. Its translation is CASSLTDGSEQYF.

This clonotype has a handful of counts. The V and J genes are TRBV12-3 or TRBV12-4 and TRBJ2-7; D gene unclear. The CDR3 is 13 amino acids. Trimming pared 2 bases from V and 3 bases from J, leaving 8 bases between. CDR3 region: CASSLSLNYEQYF. CDR3 in DNA: TGTGCCAGCAGTTTATCACTAAACTACGAGCAGTACTTC.

This clonotype came up many times. CDR3 DNA sequence: TGCAGTGCTAGAGTTGATGAGACAGGGACTCAGCCCCAGCATTTT. Its translation is CSARVDETGTQPQHF. The chain combines TRBV20-1 with TRBJ1-5, with 7 bases fitting TRBD1. CDR1 is DFQATT, CDR2 SNEGSKA, per germline (reference sequence). V lost 1 base, J lost 6 bases, and 9 bases stayed unmatched. There are 15 residues in the CDR3.

With regard to this clonotype: A clone one base away is much larger, so this may be a read error. The V gene is TRBV10-2, the J gene TRBJ2-5, with 7 bases fitting TRBD1. Germline CDR1 is WSHSY and CDR2 is SAAADI. This CDR3 is 12 amino acids long. The trim removed 8 bases at V and 3 bases at J, leaving 3 bases unmatched. CDR3 nucleotide sequence: TGCGCCAGCCGACAGGGAGAAGAGACCCAGTACTTC. This sequence encodes CASRQGEETQYF.

This clonotype was recorded many times. The rearrangement links TRBV10-3 to TRBJ2-5; perhaps TRBD2 as D (5 bases). In germline, CDR1 is ENHRY, CDR2 SYGVKD. The CDR3 contains 14 residues. V lost 6 bases to trimming and J lost 3 bases, with 14 bases between them. The DNA for the CDR3 is TGTGCCATCAGACCCGGACTCGCCAAAGAGACCCAGTACTTC. Residues: CAIRPGLAKETQYF.

This clonotype was counted ten times or more. This chain connects TRBV7-9 to TRBJ1-5; D not certain. V was pared by 1 base and J by 11 bases, with 12 bases between. The CDR3 length is 13 residues. Germline V gene data show CDR1 as SEHNR and CDR2 as FQNEAQ (reference sequence). The CDR3 loop is CASSLESGSAQHF. In DNA, the CDR3 is TGTGCCAGCAGCTTAGAGTCGGGTTCGGCCCAGCATTTT. Full variable domain (missing parts from reference TRBV7-9 and TRBJ1-5): DTGVSQNPRHKITKRGQNVTFRCDPISEHNRLYWYRQTLGQGPEFLTYFQNEAQLEKSRLLSDRFSAERPKGSFSTLEIQRTEQGDSAMYLCASSLESGSAQHFGDGTRLSIL.

The table lists this clonotype with a few counts. This chain joins TRBV18 and TRBJ2-5; 7 positions match TRBD2. CDR1 is KGHSH and CDR2 is LQKENI in the germline V gene. V was pared by 2 bases and J by 2 bases, with 5 bases of the junction left unmatched. The CDR3 loop spans 15 amino acids. DNA of the CDR3: TGTGCCAGCTCACCATCGGCTAGCGGTCAAGAGACCCAGTACTTC. Its protein is CASSPSASGQETQYF.

The gene calls are TRBV7-9 and TRBJ2-7; no firm D call. The CDR3 covers 14 residues. The V gene's germline CDR1 is SEHNR and CDR2 FQNEAQ (reference sequence). Trimming removed 1 base at V and 0 bases at J, with 7 bases between. Here the CDR3 DNA reads TGTGCCAGCAGCTTAGGGTTCGGCTCCTACGAGCAGTACTTC. As protein: CASSLGFGSYEQYF.

Notes on this clonotype: Germline is not matched at one junction end, which may reflect a read error. The chain uses TRBV25-1 and TRBJ1-6; perhaps TRBD1 as D (6 bases). Looked up from germline, CDR1 is MGHDK and CDR2 is SYGVNS. The CDR3 totals 14 residues. CDR3 sequence: CASSFTQGPAILFF. CDR3 bases: TGTGCCAGCAGTTTTACCCAGGGGCCGGCCATCCTTTTTTTT. Filled out from reference TRBV25-1 and TRBJ1-6, the complete variable domain reads EADIYQTPRYLVIGTGKKITLECSQTMGHDKMYWYQQDPGMELHLIHYSYGVNSTEKGDLSSESTVSRIRTEHFPLTLESARPSHTSQYLCASSFTQGPAILFFGNGTRLTVT.

This clonotype has just a few counts. This rearrangement joins TRBV5-8 to TRBJ1-1; TRBD1 matches 9 bases. In germline, CDR1 is SGHTS, CDR2 YDEGEE. V shed 3 bases and J 3 bases; nucleotides not matched to a gene: 12. This CDR3 has 17 amino acids. The CDR3 reads CASSYGQGLFTYTEAFF. The DNA for the CDR3 is TGTGCCAGCAGCTACGGACAGGGGTTGTTTACGTACACTGAAGCTTTCTTT.

With regard to this clonotype: This clone may be a read error of a much larger clone one base away. V is TRBV2 and J is TRBJ2-7; D is unclear. Trimming took off 8 bases at V and 3 bases at J, with 11 bases between the two ends. CDR1 is SNHLY, CDR2 FYNNEI, per germline. CDR3 length: 12 amino acids. The CDR3 sequence: CASASPIYEQYF. CDR3 in DNA: TGTGCCAGCGCAAGCCCTATCTACGAGCAGTACTTC.

The sample holds many counts of this clonotype. The V and J genes are TRBV7-9 and TRBJ2-5; D is unclear. Germline CDR1 SEHNR, CDR2 FQNEAQ (reference sequence). This CDR3 has 12 amino acids. Trimming pared 5 bases from V and 5 bases from J, leaving 9 bases between. The CDR3 DNA reads as TGTGCCAGCAGCGGGCCGGCGGAGACCCAGTACTTC. Its protein product is CASSGPAETQYF.

There are a few counts of this clonotype. The gene calls are TRBV20-1 and TRBJ1-2, with 8 bases fitting TRBD1. Germline V CDR1 and CDR2: DFQATT, SNEGSKA (reference sequence). CDR3 length equals 10 residues. The CDR3 bases are TGCACCGGGACAGGCGGGGGCTACACCTTC. Protein: CTGTGGGYTF.

Points on this clonotype: This may arise from a read error, as a much more abundant clone is one base away. This chain joins TRBV7-9 and TRBJ1-5, with TRBD1 as a possible D gene (6 bases). V lost 4 bases to trimming and J lost 6 bases, with 13 bases between them. Per the germline V gene, CDR1 is SEHNR and CDR2 is FQNEAQ (reference sequence). This CDR3 has 14 amino acids. The CDR3 DNA sequence: TGTGCCAGCAGCTCCTCAGGGGCCACTCAGCCCCAGCATTTT. Its translation: CASSSSGATQPQHF.

Remarks on this clonotype: This may be a read error: a much more frequent sequence differs by one nucleotide. This sequence joins TRBV7-9 and TRBJ1-5; D remains unclear. The CDR3 is 14 amino acids. V was shortened by 8 bases and J by 1 base, with 12 bases between the two germline ends. CDR1 SEHNR and CDR2 FQNEAQ come from the germline V gene (reference sequence). DNA for the CDR3: TGTGCCAGCGGCACGTTTGAGAGCAATCAGCCCCAGCATTTT. This codes for CASGTFESNQPQHF.

As for this clonotype: A single base separates this from a much larger clone, so it may be a read error. The conserved phenylalanine or tryptophan normally closing the CDR3 is absent here, so this likely arose from a read error. J is TRBJ1-5 and V is TRBV11-2; D gene uncertain. V was trimmed by 0 bases and J by 6 bases, leaving 6 bases between them. The germline gives CDR1 SGHAT, CDR2 FQNNGV. This CDR3 comprises 13 residues. This chain's CDR3 is CASSLDPSQPQHL. The DNA for the CDR3 is TGTGCCAGCAGCTTAGATCCCTCTCAGCCCCAGCATCTT.

The chain links TRBV7-3 to TRBJ2-2, with a possible D match to TRBD1 (7 bases). Germline CDR1 reads SGHTA; CDR2 reads FQGTGA. The CDR3 runs 18 residues. The V end lost 2 bases, the J end lost 7 bases, and 23 bases lay between the germline ends. The CDR3 DNA reads TGTGCCAGCAGCTTACACACGCTTCGCAGGGGGGCCGGCGGGGAGCTGTTTTTT. Translation: CASSLHTLRRGAGGELFF.